This T cell receptor beta chain was observed in a study of blood T cell repertoires in COVID-19. Overall study context: There were acute and convalescent COVID-19 samples, and they came from the United States, Italy and Spain. Sources were T cells, B-cell-depleted T cells, or PBMCs; the material itself was cDNA or gDNA.

The CDR3 runs 13 residues. Germline CDR1 and CDR2: SGHAT and FQDESV (reference sequence). Unmatched junction bases numbered 4, after V lost 5 bases and J lost 8 bases. Per the original data handling: From reference gene primer amplification, estimates of nucleated cell counts were derived. Profiling relied on immunoSEQ multiplex PCR, and the TCRdb table lists in-frame clones only, not all of them. Clone size and the V and J calls come from that table; the DNA yielded D and trimming. The table lists over 250,000 clones, approximately 85% of them singletons, with approximately 10% in the top ten. This rearrangement joins TRBV11-1 to TRBJ2-1; 9 nucleotides align to TRBD1. The material sequenced was peripheral blood. This clonotype was obtained from a woman in her seventies with acute or convalescent COVID-19. CDR3 sequence (DNA): TGTGCCAGCAGCCTTGACAGGGGGGATGAGCAGTTCTTC. Its protein is CASSLDRGDEQFF.